A selection of T cell receptor beta chains follows, all from one sample in a study of identical twins. One entry per CDR3 protein results from TCRdb running MiXCR on the 5' RACE reads. The sample comprises around 220,000 distinct CDR3 sequences, about 14% of which are singletons, and approximately 8.2% rests with the top ten. Sequenced input: memory (CD45RO+) T cells sorted from blood. All receptors come from a woman under 30 in good health. The conserved cysteine and the conserved F or W are not part of the CDR3 here. Fields, in order: V gene, CDR3 protein.

>TRBV7-2
ASSRAVAGLYEQY
>TRBV29-1
SVGLGGYEQY
>TRBV20-1
SARGGVTQY
>TRBV24-1
ATSGRDRGLTYEQY
>TRBV7-2
ASSLLAGATYEQY
>TRBV4-2
ASSPRTGTYEQY
>TRBV7-2
ASSLSRTTNSPLH
>TRBV7-3
ASSPGRLSGGFYEQY
>TRBV7-2
ASSLGRTGELF
>TRBV5-6
ASSLGPWYEQY
>TRBV3-1
ASSQMPGRRGASTDTQY
>TRBV4-3
ASSQDREETQY
>TRBV20-1
SAPRVGQGVYT
>TRBV20-1
SARVHGPGNTIY
>TRBV20-1
SALTPRGANVLT
>TRBV7-9
ASSWAGTTGTDTQY
>TRBV12-3/TRBV12-4
ASSLGGVETQY
>TRBV20-1
SARDLRMVQALH
>TRBV12-3/TRBV12-4
ASGSGSSAGELF
>TRBV15
ATSRDNGGAPNEQY
>TRBV2
ASREGRGYT
>TRBV12-3/TRBV12-4
ASRNGGTNTGELF
>TRBV12-3/TRBV12-4
ASSLTGSGEAF
>TRBV5-1
ASSQGGSGRVHEQY
>TRBV4-2
ASSQEGQGNTEAF
>TRBV4-3
ASSQDGYEQY
>TRBV27
ASSFQDTQY
>TRBV7-9
ASSSQPDSSYEQY
>TRBV20-1
SARDSELTYEQY
>TRBV4-2
ASSDPSAAKLF
>TRBV6-1
ASRAGHSYLNEQF
>TRBV7-9
ASSLATSLLKEEQF
>TRBV6-1
ASSPGLAGGPKGEQY
>TRBV6-1
ASRAQYRAGELF
>TRBV12-3/TRBV12-4
ASRRRQGEGEAF
>TRBV29-1
SVSFGGGTEAF
>TRBV24-1
ATSLGGGSTDTQY
>TRBV7-3
ASSSQPGLEAF
>TRBV11-3
ASSPRAGVMQTQY
>TRBV9
ASSVWRGGADTQY